This entry describes one T cell receptor (beta chain). The sample belongs to a study of blood T cell repertoires in COVID-19. Libraries were prepared by immunoSEQ multiplex PCR; TCRdb keeps only in-frame clonotypes and omits some of them. This sample has 250,000 to 300,000 clones, with roughly 90% found just once. Material: peripheral blood. This TCR was recovered from a woman aged 25 to 39 with COVID-19, enrolled during active disease.

Written as DNA, the CDR3 is TGTGCCAGCAGTTTAATTGGACAGGGGGCCCGAAACACCATATATTTT. Translation: CASSLIGQGARNTIYF. This chain uses TRBV28 with TRBJ1-3, with 11 bases that match TRBD1. There are 16 residues in the CDR3. Germline lookup yields CDR1 MDHEN and CDR2 SYDVKM. After removal of 2 bases from V and 5 bases from J, the junction contained 5 bases not matched to a gene. Full variable domain (rest looked up from reference TRBV28 and TRBJ1-3): DVKVTQSSRYLVKRTGEKVFLECVQDMDHENMFWYRQDPGLGLRLIYFSYDVKMKEKGDIPEGYSVSREKKERFSLILESASTNQTSMYLCASSLIGQGARNTIYFGEGSWLTVV.